This entry describes one T cell receptor beta chain. This sample stems from a study of blood T cell repertoires in COVID-19. Study in general: Acute and convalescent COVID-19 samples came from the United States, Italy and Spain. T cells, B-cell-depleted T cells, or PBMCs provided the cDNA or gDNA that served as material.

Authors' methods: The assay estimated nucleated cells by amplifying reference gene primers. Assay: immunoSEQ multiplex PCR; the TCRdb copy retains only in-frame clones and omits some. D and trimming were read from the DNA, whereas the V and J calls and clone size are those reported in that table. Here the sample spans approximately 220,000 clones, approximately 81% being singletons. Trimming removed 5 bases from V and 7 bases from J, with 14 bases in between. Germline values: CDR1 SNHLY, CDR2 FYNNEI. The CDR3 runs to 13 residues. The origin of this receptor is a woman of 80 years or more with acute or convalescent COVID-19. Sequencing used peripheral blood. The chain has TRBV2 and TRBJ1-1; D is uncertain. The CDR3 sequence is CASSIWPFGEAFF. CDR3 coding DNA: TGTGCCAGCAGTATCTGGCCGTTTGGTGAAGCTTTCTTT.